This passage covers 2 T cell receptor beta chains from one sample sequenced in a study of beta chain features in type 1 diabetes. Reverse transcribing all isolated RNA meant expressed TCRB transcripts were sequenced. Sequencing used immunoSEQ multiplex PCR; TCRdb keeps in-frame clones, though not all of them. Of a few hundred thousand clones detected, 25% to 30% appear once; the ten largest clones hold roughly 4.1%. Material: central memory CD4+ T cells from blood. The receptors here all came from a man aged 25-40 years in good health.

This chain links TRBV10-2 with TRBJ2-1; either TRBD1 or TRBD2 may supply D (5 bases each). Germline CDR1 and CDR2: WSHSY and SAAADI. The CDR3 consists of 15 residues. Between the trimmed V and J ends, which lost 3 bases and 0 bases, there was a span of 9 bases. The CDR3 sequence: CASSDGAFSYNEQFF. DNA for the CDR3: TGCGCCAGCAGTGACGGGGCCTTCTCCTACAATGAGCAGTTCTTC.

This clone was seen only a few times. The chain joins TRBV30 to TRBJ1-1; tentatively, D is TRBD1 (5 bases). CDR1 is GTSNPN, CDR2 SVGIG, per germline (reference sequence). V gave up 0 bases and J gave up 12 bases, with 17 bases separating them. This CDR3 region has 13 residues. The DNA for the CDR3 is TGTGCCTGGAGTGTCGGAGGGGCGGGCGGATCTTTCTTT. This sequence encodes CAWSVGGAGGSFF.